This T cell receptor (delta chain) was identified during a study of gamma-delta chains in newborns, infants, children. Whole-study context: Microbial exposure reportedly drives polyclonal innate γδ T cell expansion after birth.

Germline V CDR1 and CDR2: GEAIGNYY, EKD. The V end was cut by 0 bases, the J end by 0 bases, with 11 bases between. The CDR3 loop spans 18 amino acids. This clone was seen only a few times. TCRdb reprocessed the reads using CATT. The data hold 15,000 or so delta-chain clones, with less than 9.5% observed a single time. The clonotype comes from a child who was a newborn, infant or young child, either healthy, febrile or measles-vaccinated (not recorded which). What was sequenced was blood. V gene TRDV2 combines with J gene TRDJ3, with D unclear. In DNA, the CDR3 is TGTGCCTGTGACACCGCGGAGTCCAGCTCCTGGGACACCCGACAGATGTTTTTC. This translates into CACDTAESSSWDTRQMFF.